A selection of T cell receptor beta chains follows, all from one sample in a study of blood T cell repertoires in COVID-19. The protocol was immunoSEQ multiplex PCR, while the TCRdb copy is restricted to in-frame clones and leaves out a portion. Among fewer than 200,000 clones, approximately 89% were seen once, and the ten largest hold roughly 2.6%. The sample consisted of peripheral blood. All receptors come from a man aged 35 to 55 with active or convalescent COVID-19. The CDR3 runs from the conserved cysteine through the conserved F or W. Each record gives: V gene, CDR3 length, D gene, J gene, clone size, CDR3 DNA, CDR3 protein. D genes are given only for firm matches. Not every row has a clone size; where given, it reads once, few, many or a size class.

>TRBV7-7|15|.|TRBJ1-1|.
TGTGCTAGCAGCACCCGACAGAGACGATACACTGAAGCTTTCTTT
CASSTRQRRYTEAFF
>TRBV11-2|15|.|TRBJ1-6|.
TGTGCCAGCAGCTTCGTCGGGATGACAAATTCACCCCTCCACTTT
CASSFVGMTNSPLHF
>TRBV2|13|.|TRBJ2-5|.
TGTGCCAGCAGGGGAGGGGGGCAAGAGACCCAGTACTTC
CASRGGGQETQYF
>TRBV19|16|TRBD1|TRBJ1-1|.
TGTGCCAGTAGTCCGAAGGACAGGGGTCCTAACACTGAAGCTTTCTTT
CASSPKDRGPNTEAFF
>TRBV30|14|TRBD2|TRBJ2-7|once
TGTGCCTGGAGTTGGTCGGGGGGGCCGGTCGAGCAGTACTTC
CAWSWSGGPVEQYF
>TRBV23-1|15|.|TRBJ1-2|.
TGCGCCAGCAGTCCTAACAGGGTTGACTACTATGGCTACACCTTC
CASSPNRVDYYGYTF
>TRBV6-1|14|.|TRBJ2-3|.
TGTGCCAGCAGTGAGGGGGCAGGAGCAGATACGCAGTATTTT
CASSEGAGADTQYF
>TRBV5-4|13|.|TRBJ1-1|.
TGTGCCAGCAGCTTGCAGGGGAACACTGAAGCTTTCTTT
CASSLQGNTEAFF
>TRBV11-2|13|.|TRBJ1-1|.
TGTGCCAGCAGCTCCAATTTGAACACTGAAGCTTTCTTT
CASSSNLNTEAFF
>TRBV5-1|13|TRBD2|TRBJ2-2|.
TGCGCCAGCATAGCGGGGGGCACCGGGGAGCTGTTTTTT
CASIAGGTGELFF
>TRBV15|16|TRBD1|TRBJ1-3|.
TGTGCCACCAGCAGAGATCGGAGGGACAGTTTAAACACCATATATTTT
CATSRDRRDSLNTIYF
>TRBV19|19|.|TRBJ1-4|.
TGTGCCAGTAGACACGGGGCGACTGGCAGGGAGGAAGTTTATGAAAAACTGTTTTTT
CASRHGATGREEVYEKLFF
>TRBV19|15|.|TRBJ2-7|.
TGTGCCAGTAGTAATAACGCTGGAGGGCTCTACGAGCAGTACTTC
CASSNNAGGLYEQYF
>TRBV29-1|13|.|TRBJ1-1|.
TGCAGCGTTGGGGGCAGGGCCAACACTGAAGCTTTCTTT
CSVGGRANTEAFF
>TRBV7-2|13|.|TRBJ1-2|once
TGTGCCAGCAGCCAACAGCCTAACTATGGCTACACCTTC
CASSQQPNYGYTF
>TRBV6-1|15|.|TRBJ2-5|.
TGTGCCAGCAGTGAAGCGCGGGGTACTAGAGAGACCCAGTACTTC
CASSEARGTRETQYF